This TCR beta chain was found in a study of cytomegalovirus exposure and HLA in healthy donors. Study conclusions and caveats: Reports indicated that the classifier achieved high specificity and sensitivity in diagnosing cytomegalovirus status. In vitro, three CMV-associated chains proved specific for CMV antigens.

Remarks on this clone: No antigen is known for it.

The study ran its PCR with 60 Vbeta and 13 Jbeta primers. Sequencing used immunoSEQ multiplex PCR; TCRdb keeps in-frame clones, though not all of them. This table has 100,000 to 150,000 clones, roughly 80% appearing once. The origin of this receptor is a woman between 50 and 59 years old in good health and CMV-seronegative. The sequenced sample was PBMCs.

DNA for the CDR3: TGTGCCAGCAGCTTAGTAGGACTAGCGGACTACGAGCAGTACTTC. Translation gives CASSLVGLADYEQYF. The chain joins TRBV7-2 to TRBJ2-7, with 10 nucleotides matching TRBD2. CDR3 length: 15 residues. The junction had 3 bases not matched to a gene; V was cut back by 1 base and J by 3 bases. The germline gives CDR1 SGHTA, CDR2 FQGNSA.